This T cell receptor (beta chain) was sequenced during a study of tumor-infiltrating lymphocytes in primary liver carcinoma. As to this clonotype: The antigen is unknown. A junction end diverges from the germline sequence, so it may reflect a read error.

From approximately 530 ng of total RNA, TCR beta-specific cDNA was reverse-transcribed using a constant-region primer. Libraries covering TCR beta were generated through three nested multiplex PCR rounds (using a slightly modified ARM-PCR). Each of the first two PCR rounds ran roughly 9 cycles with TRBV1-TRBV30 forward and C-beta reverse primers. TCRdb processed the multiplex PCR reads anew with MiXCR; each CDR3 protein has one entry. The repertoire holds fewer than 200,000 distinct CDR3 sequences, with about 82% as singletons. The CDR3 spans 12 residues. The germline CDR1 and CDR2 sequences are SQVTM and ANQGSEA. General study points: Tumor-adjacent and tumor-blood pairs showed less overlap than tumor region pairs.

Unsorted bulk tissue of about 17-32 mg yielded co-extracted RNA and DNA. This rearrangement joins TRBV29-1 to TRBJ2-1; possibly TRBD2 for D (5 bases). The origin of this receptor is a man aged 40-49 years with primary liver carcinoma and hepatitis B virus infection. Sequencing was performed on tumor tissue from primary liver carcinoma. Here the CDR3 reads CSVLIPSSEPFF. The CDR3 coding sequence is TGTAGCGTTTTAATCCCCTCCAGTGAGCCGTTCTTC.